The 8 T cell receptor beta chains below all came from one sample that was sequenced in a study of OX40 agonist ivuxolimab in advanced cancers. This table comes from immunoSEQ multiplex PCR, and its TCRdb copy is limited to in-frame clones, with some not included. In the table there are approximately 13,000 clones, over 60% of which are singletons. The sample was CD4+ or CD8+ T cells sorted from blood, taken in a trial of the OX40 agonist ivuxolimab. The source is an adult with an advanced solid tumor such as melanoma, head and neck, liver or kidney cancer.

CDR3 sequence reads: CASSEGPTYEQFF. DNA of the CDR3: TGTGCCAGCAGTGAAGGACCTACCTATGAGCAGTTCTTC. This chain uses TRBV6-5 with TRBJ2-1; D uncertain. Trimming removed 5 bases at V and 8 bases at J, with 13 bases between. The CDR3 loop spans 13 amino acids. CDR1 MNHEY and CDR2 SVGAGI come from the germline V gene.

The chain couples TRBV10-2 to TRBJ2-5; D is ambiguous. Per germline, CDR1 WSHSY and CDR2 SAAADI. V was cut by 5 bases and J by 0 bases, with 10 bases left in between. There are 14 residues in the CDR3. This chain's CDR3 is CASSLGSYQETQYF. The CDR3 region has the DNA TGCGCCAGCAGTCTAGGATCCTACCAAGAGACCCAGTACTTC.

The chain has TRBV25-1 and TRBJ2-1; 7 positions match TRBD2. This CDR3 comprises 16 residues. J gave up 3 bases and V 3 bases, and 8 bases lay outside the gene matches. Germline CDR1 reads MGHDK; CDR2 reads SYGVNS. CDR3 protein: CASSDPLGGSYNEQFF. The CDR3 bases are TGTGCCAGCAGTGACCCCCTGGGCGGGAGCTACAATGAGCAGTTCTTC.

This chain connects TRBV9 to TRBJ2-2; no clear D gene. CDR3 length: 13 amino acids. Per germline, CDR1 SGDLS and CDR2 YYNGEE. V was cut by 1 base and J by 5 bases, with 6 bases left in between. CDR3 nucleotide sequence: TGTGCCAGCAGCGTATCGTGGACCGGGGAGCTGTTTTTT. It encodes CASSVSWTGELFF.

The CDR3 coding sequence is TGTGCCAGCAGTGGCCGAGCCACGGGAGCTAACTATGGCTACACCTTC. Translated, it gives CASSGRATGANYGYTF. The V gene is TRBV27, the J gene TRBJ1-2; D not resolved. V was clipped by 5 bases and J by 0 bases, with 16 bases between them. CDR1 is MNHEY and CDR2 is SMNVEV in the germline V gene (reference sequence). This CDR3 comprises 16 residues.

The genes are TRBV13 and TRBJ1-1, with D perhaps matching TRBD1 (6 bases). The germline V and J ends were trimmed by 5 bases and 1 base, with 23 bases remaining between them. The CDR3 covers 18 residues. From germline, CDR1 is PRHDT and CDR2 FYEKMQ (reference sequence). The chain's CDR3 is CASSPLGASFPQNTEAFF. The DNA for the CDR3 is TGTGCCAGCAGCCCACTGGGGGCGAGCTTCCCCCAGAACACTGAAGCTTTCTTT.

The chain is built from TRBV29-1 and TRBJ2-1; 10 nucleotides line up with TRBD2. The ends lost 1 base at V and 1 base at J; junction bases unmatched: 4. The CDR3 sequence is 16 residues long. Germline V gene sequence: CDR1 SQVTM, CDR2 ANQGSEA. In nucleotides, the CDR3 is TGCAGCGTTGAAGTGGGACTAGCGCCTTCCTACAATGAGCAGTTCTTC. Its protein product is CSVEVGLAPSYNEQFF.

This chain uses TRBV9 with TRBJ2-7, with D perhaps TRBD1 or TRBD2 (6 bases each). The germline V gene encodes CDR1 SGDLS and CDR2 YYNGEE. V was clipped by 0 bases and J by 2 bases, with 9 bases between them. CDR3 length: 14 amino acids. The CDR3 region has the DNA TGTGCCAGCAGCGTAGGAGGGGGGACCTACGAGCAGTACTTC. Translating it yields CASSVGGGTYEQYF.